A selection of T cell receptor beta chains follows, all from one sample in a study of cytomegalovirus exposure and HLA in healthy donors. Profiled with immunoSEQ multiplex PCR; TCRdb holds only in-frame clones, not every one. The sample consists of about 120,000 clones, roughly three fifths of them appearing once. Sample: PBMCs. The origin of the receptors is a woman in her thirties or forties in good health and CMV-seropositive. Each CDR3 is given with its conserved first and last residue. D genes are given only for firm matches. A row's size may be missing; if present it is once, few, many or a size class.

j_call v_call d_call clone_size cdr3_aa cdr3_nt
TRBJ2-1 TRBV6-5 NA few CASSYERSYNEQFF TGTGCCAGCAGTTACGAGCGATCCTACAATGAGCAGTTCTTC
TRBJ1-1 TRBV19 NA NA CASSLTGSTEAFF TGTGCCAGTAGTCTAACAGGGAGCACTGAAGCTTTCTTT
TRBJ2-3 TRBV4-2 TRBD2 NA CASSRGGSGSGTDTQYF TGTGCCAGCAGCAGGGGGGGTAGCGGGAGTGGAACAGATACGCAGTATTTT
TRBJ1-1 TRBV19 NA NA CASTGWGTEAFF TGTGCCAGTACAGGGTGGGGCACTGAAGCTTTCTTT
TRBJ2-3 TRBV30 NA once CAWSPLGVSTDTQYF TGTGCCTGGAGTCCACTGGGAGTAAGCACAGATACGCAGTATTTT
TRBJ1-2 TRBV5-1 TRBD1 NA CASSLGNFGQAFYGYTF TGCGCCAGCAGCTTGGGTAATTTTGGACAGGCTTTCTATGGCTACACCTTC
TRBJ2-7 TRBV19 TRBD2 few CASRIVGEGPYEQYF TGTGCCAGTAGGATAGTGGGGGAGGGCCCCTACGAGCAGTACTTC
TRBJ2-7 TRBV6-6 NA NA CASMGEGVYEQYF TGTGCCAGCATGGGTGAGGGAGTCTACGAGCAGTACTTC
TRBJ1-2 TRBV18 NA NA CASSPRGSVGDGYTF TGTGCCAGCTCACCACGGGGCTCAGTAGGGGATGGCTACACCTTC
TRBJ1-1 TRBV6-5 TRBD1 NA CASSYSIRQGAEAFF TGTGCCAGCAGTTACTCGATACGACAGGGGGCTGAAGCTTTCTTT
TRBJ1-6 TRBV5-6 NA once CASSFDTGYSYNSPLHF TGTGCCAGCAGCTTTGACACAGGGTACTCCTATAATTCACCCCTCCACTTT
TRBJ2-3 TRBV1 NA NA CTSSQDRMPGSLSSTDTQYF TGCACCAGCAGCCAAGATCGAATGCCGGGGTCTTTGTCTAGCACAGATACGCAGTATTTT
TRBJ1-6 TRBV9 NA NA CASTHDGAANSPLHF TGTGCCAGCACTCATGATGGGGCGGCTAATTCACCCCTCCACTTT
TRBJ2-2 TRBV7-6 TRBD2 few CASSSSGSPNTGELFF TGTGCCAGCAGCTCTAGCGGGAGCCCGAACACCGGGGAGCTGTTTTTT
TRBJ2-7 TRBV18 NA NA CASSPTADYEQYF TGTGCCAGCTCACCGACAGCAGACTACGAGCAGTACTTC
TRBJ2-3 TRBV29-1 NA NA CSVRQGTDTQYF TGCAGCGTTCGGCAGGGGACAGATACGCAGTATTTT
TRBJ2-7 TRBV6-1 TRBD1 NA CASSEDRTGLYEQYF TGTGCCAGCAGTGAAGACAGGACAGGTCTATACGAGCAGTACTTC
TRBJ2-1 TRBV28 TRBD2 NA CASDVAGGTYNEQFF TGTGCCAGCGATGTAGCGGGAGGGACCTACAATGAGCAGTTCTTC